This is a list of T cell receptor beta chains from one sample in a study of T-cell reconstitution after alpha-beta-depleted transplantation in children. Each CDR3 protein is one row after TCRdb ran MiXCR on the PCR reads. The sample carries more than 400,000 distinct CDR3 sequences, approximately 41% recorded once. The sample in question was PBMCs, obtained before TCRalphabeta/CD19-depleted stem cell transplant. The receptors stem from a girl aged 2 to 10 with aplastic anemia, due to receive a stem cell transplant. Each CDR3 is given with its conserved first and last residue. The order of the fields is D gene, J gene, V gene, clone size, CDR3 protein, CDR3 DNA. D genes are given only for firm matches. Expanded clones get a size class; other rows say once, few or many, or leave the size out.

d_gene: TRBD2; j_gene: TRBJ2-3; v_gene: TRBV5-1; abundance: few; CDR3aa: CASSMTSGRGDTQYF; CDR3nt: TGCGCCAGCAGCATGACTAGCGGGAGGGGAGATACGCAGTATTTT
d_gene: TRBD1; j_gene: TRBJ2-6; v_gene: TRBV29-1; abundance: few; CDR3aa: CSVGSTGTGANVLTF; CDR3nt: TGCAGCGTTGGGTCGACAGGGACTGGGGCCAACGTCCTGACTTTC
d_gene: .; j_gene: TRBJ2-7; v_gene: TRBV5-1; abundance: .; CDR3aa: CASSHDSGTSLYEQYF; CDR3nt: TGCGCCAGCAGCCATGACTCGGGGACAAGTTTATACGAGCAGTACTTC
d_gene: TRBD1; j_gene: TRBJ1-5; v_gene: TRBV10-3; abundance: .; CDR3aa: CATTGVDNQPQHF; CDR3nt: TGTGCCACGACAGGGGTCGATAATCAGCCCCAGCATTTT
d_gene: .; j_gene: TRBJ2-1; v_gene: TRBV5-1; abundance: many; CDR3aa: CASSFEAGSSYNEQFF; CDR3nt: TGCGCCAGCAGCTTCGAGGCGGGCAGCTCCTACAATGAGCAGTTCTTC
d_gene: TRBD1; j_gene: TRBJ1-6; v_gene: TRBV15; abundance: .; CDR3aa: CATSPDRGIGSPLHF; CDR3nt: TGTGCCACCAGCCCCGACAGGGGTATCGGCTCACCCCTCCACTTT
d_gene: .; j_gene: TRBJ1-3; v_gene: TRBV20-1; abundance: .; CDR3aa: CSARDHGRPGNTIYF; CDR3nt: TGCAGTGCTAGAGATCATGGCCGTCCCGGAAACACCATATATTTT
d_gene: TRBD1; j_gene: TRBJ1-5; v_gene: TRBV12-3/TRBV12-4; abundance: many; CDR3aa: CASSSGQGVNQPQHF; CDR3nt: TGTGCCAGCAGTTCTGGACAGGGGGTCAATCAGCCCCAGCATTTT
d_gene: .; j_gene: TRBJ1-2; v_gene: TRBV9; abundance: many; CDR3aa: CASQAGSANYGYTF; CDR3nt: TGTGCCAGTCAGGCAGGGAGCGCGAACTATGGCTACACCTTC
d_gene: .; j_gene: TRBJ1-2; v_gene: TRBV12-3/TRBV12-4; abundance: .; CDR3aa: CASSLGWDDENYGYTF; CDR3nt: TGTGCCAGCAGTTTAGGGTGGGACGACGAAAACTATGGCTACACCTTC
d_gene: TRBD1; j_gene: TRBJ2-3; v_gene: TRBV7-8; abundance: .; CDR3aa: CASSPGTADTQYF; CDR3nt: TGTGCCAGCAGCCCCGGGACAGCAGATACGCAGTATTTT
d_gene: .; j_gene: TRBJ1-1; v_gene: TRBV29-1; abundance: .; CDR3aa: CSVQRAGPDTEAFF; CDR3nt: TGCAGCGTTCAGAGAGCCGGCCCGGACACTGAAGCTTTCTTT
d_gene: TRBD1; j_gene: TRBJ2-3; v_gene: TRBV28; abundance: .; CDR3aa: CASSLLGTGGTDTQYF; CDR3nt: TGTGCCAGCAGTTTACTAGGGACAGGGGGCACAGATACGCAGTATTTT
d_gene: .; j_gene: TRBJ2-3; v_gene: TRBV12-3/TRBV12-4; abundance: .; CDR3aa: CASSLREASDTQYF; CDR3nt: TGTGCCAGCAGTTTAAGGGAGGCCTCCGATACGCAGTATTTT
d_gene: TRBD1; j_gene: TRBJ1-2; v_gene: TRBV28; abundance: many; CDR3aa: CASSSPRTGNYGYTF; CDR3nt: TGTGCCAGCAGTTCCCCCAGGACAGGCAACTATGGCTACACCTTC
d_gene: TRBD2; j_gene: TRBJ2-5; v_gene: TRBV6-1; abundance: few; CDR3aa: CASSPTSGGQTQYF; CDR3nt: TGTGCCAGCAGTCCGACTAGCGGGGGGCAGACCCAGTACTTC
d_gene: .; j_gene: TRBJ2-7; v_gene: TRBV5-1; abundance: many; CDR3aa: CASRSMTGPLFKQYF; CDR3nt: TGCGCCAGCAGATCCATGACAGGCCCCCTGTTCAAGCAGTACTTC
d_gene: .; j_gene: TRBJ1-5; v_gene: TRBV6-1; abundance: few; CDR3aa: CASRGLRGNQPQHF; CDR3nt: TGTGCCAGCAGGGGGCTAAGGGGGAATCAGCCCCAGCATTTT
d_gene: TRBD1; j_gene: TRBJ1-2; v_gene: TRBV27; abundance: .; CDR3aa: CASSARDRGNYGYTF; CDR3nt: TGTGCCAGCAGTGCCCGGGACAGGGGAAACTATGGCTACACCTTC
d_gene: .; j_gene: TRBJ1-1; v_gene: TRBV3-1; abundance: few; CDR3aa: CASSQVRAMNTEAFF; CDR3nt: TGTGCCAGCAGCCAAGTTAGAGCTATGAACACTGAAGCTTTCTTT
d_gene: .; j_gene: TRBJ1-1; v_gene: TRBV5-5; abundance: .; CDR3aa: CASSPVWGTEAFF; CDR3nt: TGTGCCAGCAGCCCGGTGTGGGGAACTGAAGCTTTCTTT
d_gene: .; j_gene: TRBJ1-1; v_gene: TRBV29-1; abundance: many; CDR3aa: CSVVRREWNTEAFF; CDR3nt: TGCAGCGTTGTGAGGAGGGAGTGGAACACTGAAGCTTTCTTT
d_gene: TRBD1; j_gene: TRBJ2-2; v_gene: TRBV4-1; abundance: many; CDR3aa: CASSQGDRAGTGELFF; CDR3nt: TGCGCCAGCAGCCAGGGGGACAGGGCGGGCACCGGGGAGCTGTTTTTT
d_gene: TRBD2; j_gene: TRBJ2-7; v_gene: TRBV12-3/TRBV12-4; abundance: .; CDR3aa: CASSYLAGVGTEQYF; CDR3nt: TGTGCCAGCAGTTACCTAGCGGGAGTAGGAACCGAGCAGTACTTC
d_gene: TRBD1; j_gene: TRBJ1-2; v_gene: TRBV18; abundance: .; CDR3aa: CASSPAGGANYGYTF; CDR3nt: TGTGCCAGCTCACCAGCAGGGGGCGCGAACTATGGCTACACCTTC
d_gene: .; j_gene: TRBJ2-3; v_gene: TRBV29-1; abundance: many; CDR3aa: CSVGYTRSTDTQYF; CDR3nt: TGCAGCGTTGGTTACACCCGAAGCACAGATACGCAGTATTTT
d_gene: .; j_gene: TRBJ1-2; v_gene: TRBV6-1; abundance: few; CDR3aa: CASRAPGRLGYGYTF; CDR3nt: TGTGCCAGCAGGGCGCCGGGACGCCTTGGCTATGGCTACACCTTC
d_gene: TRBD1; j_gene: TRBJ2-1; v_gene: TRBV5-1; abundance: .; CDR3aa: CASSPEGSGQGYNEQFF; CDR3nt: TGCGCCAGCAGCCCGGAGGGGTCGGGACAGGGCTACAATGAGCAGTTCTTC
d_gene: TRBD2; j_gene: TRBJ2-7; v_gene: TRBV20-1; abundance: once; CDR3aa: CSARDLRASGRYEQYF; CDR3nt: TGCAGTGCTAGAGATCTTAGGGCTAGCGGGAGGTACGAGCAGTACTTC
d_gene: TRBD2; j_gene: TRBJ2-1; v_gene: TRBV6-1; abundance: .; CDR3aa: CASLTTGLAGVWGEQFF; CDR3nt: TGTGCCAGCCTTACCACCGGACTAGCGGGAGTCTGGGGTGAGCAGTTCTTC
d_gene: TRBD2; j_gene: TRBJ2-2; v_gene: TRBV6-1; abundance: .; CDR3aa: CASRWTSGSGKTGELFF; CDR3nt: TGTGCCAGCAGGTGGACTAGCGGGAGCGGAAAAACCGGGGAGCTGTTTTTT
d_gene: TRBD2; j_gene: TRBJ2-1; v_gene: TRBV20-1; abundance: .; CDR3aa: CSATTSGVGEQFF; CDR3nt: TGCAGTGCTACAACTAGCGGGGTAGGCGAGCAGTTCTTC
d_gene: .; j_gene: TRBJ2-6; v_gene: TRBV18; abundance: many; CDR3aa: CASLRGRGAGANVLTF; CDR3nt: TGTGCCAGCCTCAGGGGCAGGGGCGCTGGGGCCAACGTCCTGACTTTC
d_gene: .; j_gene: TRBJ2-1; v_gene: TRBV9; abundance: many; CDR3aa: CASSVVAGSYNEQFF; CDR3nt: TGTGCCAGCAGCGTAGTGGCGGGCTCCTACAATGAGCAGTTCTTC
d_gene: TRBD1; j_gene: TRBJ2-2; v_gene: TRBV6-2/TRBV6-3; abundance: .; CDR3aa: CASIRTGRNTGELFF; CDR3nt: TGTGCCAGCATCCGGACAGGACGGAACACCGGGGAGCTGTTTTTT
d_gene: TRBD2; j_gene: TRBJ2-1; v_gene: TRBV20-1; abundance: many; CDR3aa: CSARYTSGSSNEQFF; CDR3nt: TGCAGTGCTCGATACACTAGCGGGAGTAGTAATGAGCAGTTCTTC
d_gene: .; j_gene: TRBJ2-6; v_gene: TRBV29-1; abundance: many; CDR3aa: CSVPTMGALSGANVLTF; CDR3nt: TGCAGCGTGCCGACCATGGGCGCTCTCTCTGGGGCCAACGTCCTGACTTTC
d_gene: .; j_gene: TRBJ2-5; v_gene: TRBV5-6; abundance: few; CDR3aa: CASSPVPAEVETQYF; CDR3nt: TGTGCCAGCAGCCCGGTACCTGCGGAGGTAGAGACCCAGTACTTC
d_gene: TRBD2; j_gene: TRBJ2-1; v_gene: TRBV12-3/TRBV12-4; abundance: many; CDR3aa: CASTSTSGTIEQFF; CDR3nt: TGTGCCAGCACCTCGACTAGCGGTACTATTGAGCAGTTCTTC
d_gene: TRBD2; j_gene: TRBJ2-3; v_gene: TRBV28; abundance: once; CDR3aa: CASSLDGLAGGIDTQYF; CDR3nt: TGTGCCAGCAGTTTAGACGGACTAGCGGGAGGAATAGATACGCAGTATTTT
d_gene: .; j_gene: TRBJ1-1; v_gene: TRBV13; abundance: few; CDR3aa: CASSLEGREAFF; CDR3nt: TGTGCCAGCAGCTTAGAAGGCCGGGAGGCTTTCTTT
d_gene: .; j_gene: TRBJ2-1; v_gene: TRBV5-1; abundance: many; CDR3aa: CASMISSVTEEQFF; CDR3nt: TGCGCCAGCATGATCTCCAGCGTAACTGAGGAGCAGTTCTTC
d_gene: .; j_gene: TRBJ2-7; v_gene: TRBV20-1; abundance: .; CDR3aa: CSARDAPSTTEQYF; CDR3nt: TGCAGTGCTAGAGATGCCCCTTCTACAACCGAGCAGTACTTC